These T cell receptor beta chains were read from a single sample in a study of vaccination effects on CD4 cells after COVID-19. Data came from immunoSEQ multiplex PCR; TCRdb stores just in-frame clones and leaves some out. The table records 25,000 to 40,000 clones, roughly four fifths of them present only once. The antigens these receptors bind are not known. The source material was CD4+ T cells from PBMCs cultured with HCoV-NL63 spike peptides, sampled after COVID-19 vaccination. These TCRs come from a human donor who received a COVID-19 vaccine. Some clones in this sample may be carry-over from other donors' samples. Both conserved end residues are part of each CDR3. Fields, in order: D gene, CDR3 length, clone size, V gene, J gene, CDR3 protein, CDR3 DNA. A D gene is named only where the DNA matches it firmly. Rows give clone size only sometimes, using once, few, many, or a class for an expanded clone.

-	13	-	TRBV5-5	TRBJ2-1	CASSLGQGGEQFF	TGTGCCAGCAGCTTAGGGCAAGGGGGAGAGCAGTTCTTC
TRBD1	13	-	TRBV18	TRBJ1-2	CASGTGKNYGYTF	TGTGCCAGTGGGACAGGGAAAAACTATGGCTACACCTTC
-	13	-	TRBV2	TRBJ1-2	CASSEETGRGYTF	TGTGCCAGCAGTGAAGAGACTGGGAGGGGCTACACCTTC
TRBD1	15	-	TRBV28	TRBJ2-3	CASSTTGESTDTQYF	TGTGCCAGCAGCACCACAGGGGAGAGCACAGATACGCAGTATTTT
-	16	-	TRBV30	TRBJ1-5	CAWSPGHAISNQPQHF	TGTGCCTGGAGTCCCGGACACGCAATTAGCAATCAGCCCCAGCATTTT
-	12	few	TRBV28	TRBJ2-5	CASTRGVETQYF	TGTGCCAGCACCCGGGGTGTCGAGACCCAGTACTTC
-	13	-	TRBV7-3	TRBJ1-6	CASSLMTYSPLHF	TGTGCCAGCAGCTTAATGACGTACTCACCCCTCCACTTT
-	13	-	TRBV30	TRBJ2-5	CAWTRTVQETQYF	TGTGCCTGGACCCGGACAGTCCAAGAGACCCAGTACTTC
-	12	-	TRBV29-1	TRBJ2-5	CSVGSTQETQYF	TGCAGCGTTGGCTCGACCCAAGAGACCCAGTACTTC
TRBD1	16	-	TRBV7-3	TRBJ2-1	CASSNNRGHPYNEQFF	TGTGCCAGCAGCAACAACAGGGGGCATCCGTACAATGAGCAGTTCTTC
TRBD1	16	-	TRBV4-3	TRBJ2-5	CASSQVLGQLVETQYF	TGCGCCAGCAGCCAAGTATTGGGACAGCTGGTAGAGACCCAGTACTTC
TRBD1	15	-	TRBV6-6	TRBJ1-5	CASRSTGGRNQPQHF	TGTGCCAGCAGATCCACAGGGGGCCGCAATCAGCCCCAGCATTTT
TRBD2	16	-	TRBV28	TRBJ2-2	CASSLGLAGNTGELFF	TGTGCCAGCAGTTTGGGACTAGCGGGGAACACCGGGGAGCTGTTTTTT
TRBD1	13	-	TRBV7-2	TRBJ1-5	CASSFEGAQPQHF	TGTGCCAGCAGCTTTGAGGGGGCACAGCCCCAGCATTTT
-	12	-	TRBV6-1	TRBJ1-2	CASSEGSYGYTF	TGTGCCAGCAGTGAAGGGTCCTATGGCTACACCTTC
TRBD1	14	-	TRBV25-1	TRBJ2-3	CASRGQVYTDTQYF	TGTGCCAGCAGAGGACAGGTTTACACAGATACGCAGTATTTT
-	15	-	TRBV5-1	TRBJ2-1	CASSPGQGIYNEQFF	TGCGCCAGCAGCCCGGGACAAGGAATCTACAATGAGCAGTTCTTC
-	14	-	TRBV9	TRBJ2-5	CASSVVPGEETQYF	TGTGCCAGCAGCGTAGTTCCAGGGGAGGAGACCCAGTACTTC
-	16	few	TRBV10-3	TRBJ1-4	CAISESGGLANEKLFF	TGTGCCATCAGTGAGTCGGGAGGACTAGCTAATGAAAAACTGTTTTTT
-	16	once	TRBV3-1/TRBV3-2	TRBJ1-1	CASSPTRGTSYTEAFF	TGTGCCAGCAGCCCCACGAGAGGGACATCTTACACTGAAGCTTTCTTT
-	13	few	TRBV7-9	TRBJ2-4	CASSSGQINIQYF	TGTGCCAGCAGCTCAGGACAGATAAACATTCAGTACTTC
-	13	once	TRBV11-2	TRBJ1-1	CASSFIRNTEAFF	TGTGCCAGCAGCTTCATAAGGAACACTGAAGCTTTCTTT
TRBD1	18	once	TRBV5-5	TRBJ2-4	CASSFGTGTVRAKNIQYF	TGTGCCAGCAGCTTCGGGACAGGGACCGTTCGAGCCAAAAACATTCAGTACTTC
-	15	-	TRBV27	TRBJ1-4	CASSSVNRDGEKLFF	TGTGCCAGCAGTTCAGTAAACAGGGATGGTGAAAAACTGTTTTTT
TRBD1	16	once	TRBV19	TRBJ2-2	CASSIFGTGETGELFF	TGTGCCAGTAGTATTTTTGGGACAGGGGAAACCGGGGAGCTGTTTTTT
-	12	-	TRBV3-1/TRBV3-2	TRBJ1-1	CASSQAPNEAFF	TGTGCCAGCAGCCAAGCCCCTAACGAAGCTTTCTTT